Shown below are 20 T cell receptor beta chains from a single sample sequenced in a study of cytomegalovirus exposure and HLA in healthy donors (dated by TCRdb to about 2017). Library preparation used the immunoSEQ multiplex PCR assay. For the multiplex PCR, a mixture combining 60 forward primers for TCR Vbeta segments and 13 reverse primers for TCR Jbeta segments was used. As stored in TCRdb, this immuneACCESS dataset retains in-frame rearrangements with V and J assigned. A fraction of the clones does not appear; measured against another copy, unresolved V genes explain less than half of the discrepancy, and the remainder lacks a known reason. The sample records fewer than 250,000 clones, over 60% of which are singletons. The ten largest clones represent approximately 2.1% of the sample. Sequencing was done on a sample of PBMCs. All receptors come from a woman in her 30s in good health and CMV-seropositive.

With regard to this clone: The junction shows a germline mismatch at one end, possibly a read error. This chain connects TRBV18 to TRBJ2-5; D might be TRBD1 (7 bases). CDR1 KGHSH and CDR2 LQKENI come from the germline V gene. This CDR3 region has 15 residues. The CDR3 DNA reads TGTGCCAGCTCACCCTCGCAGGGGGGATACGAGACTCAGTACTTC. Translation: CASSPSQGGYETQYF.

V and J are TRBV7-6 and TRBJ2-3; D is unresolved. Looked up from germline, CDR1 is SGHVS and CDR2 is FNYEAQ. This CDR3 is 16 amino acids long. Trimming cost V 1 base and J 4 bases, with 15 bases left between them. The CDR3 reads CASSLETRLYSDTQYF. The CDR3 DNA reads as TGTGCCAGCAGCTTAGAAACGAGACTGTATTCAGATACGCAGTATTTT.

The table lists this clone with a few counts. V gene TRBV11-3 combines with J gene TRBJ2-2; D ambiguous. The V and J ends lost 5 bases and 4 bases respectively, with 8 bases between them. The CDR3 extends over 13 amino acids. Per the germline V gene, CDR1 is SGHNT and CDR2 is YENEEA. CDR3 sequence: CASSLNPTGELFF. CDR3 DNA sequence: TGTGCCAGCAGCCTAAACCCCACCGGGGAGCTGTTTTTT.

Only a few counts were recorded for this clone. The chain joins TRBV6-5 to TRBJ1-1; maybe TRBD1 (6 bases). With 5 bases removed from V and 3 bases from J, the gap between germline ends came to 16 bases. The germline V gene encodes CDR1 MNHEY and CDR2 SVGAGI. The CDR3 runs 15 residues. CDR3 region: CASSLGALRDTEAFF. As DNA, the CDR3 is TGTGCCAGCAGTCTGGGGGCATTACGTGACACTGAAGCTTTCTTT.

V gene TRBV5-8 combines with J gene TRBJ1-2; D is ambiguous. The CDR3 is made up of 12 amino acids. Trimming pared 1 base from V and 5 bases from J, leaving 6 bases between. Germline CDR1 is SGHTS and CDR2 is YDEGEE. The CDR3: CASSLFAYGYTF. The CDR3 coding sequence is TGTGCCAGCAGCTTGTTCGCGTATGGCTACACCTTC.

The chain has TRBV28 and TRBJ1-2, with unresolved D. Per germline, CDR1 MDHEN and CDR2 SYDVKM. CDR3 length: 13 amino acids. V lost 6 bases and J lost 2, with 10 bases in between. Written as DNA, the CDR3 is TGTGCCAGCAGACTAGACGGGAACTATGGCTACACCTTC. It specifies CASRLDGNYGYTF.

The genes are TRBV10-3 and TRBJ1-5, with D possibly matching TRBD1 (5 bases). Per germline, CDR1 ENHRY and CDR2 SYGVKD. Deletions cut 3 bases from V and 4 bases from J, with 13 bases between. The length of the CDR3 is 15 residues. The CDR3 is CAISDWGRFNQPQHF. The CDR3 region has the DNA TGTGCCATCAGTGATTGGGGCAGATTTAATCAGCCCCAGCATTTT.

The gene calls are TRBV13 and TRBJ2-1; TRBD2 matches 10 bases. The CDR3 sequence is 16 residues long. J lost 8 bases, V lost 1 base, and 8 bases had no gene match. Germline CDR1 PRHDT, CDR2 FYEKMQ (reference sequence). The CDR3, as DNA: TGTGCCAGCAGCTTAGCCCCCAGCGGGGGGGCATATGAGCAGTTCTTC. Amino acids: CASSLAPSGGAYEQFF.

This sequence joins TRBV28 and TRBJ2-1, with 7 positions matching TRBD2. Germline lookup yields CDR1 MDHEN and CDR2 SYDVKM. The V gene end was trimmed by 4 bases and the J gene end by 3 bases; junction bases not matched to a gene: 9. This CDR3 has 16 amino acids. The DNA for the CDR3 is TGTGCCAGCAGTTCCTTGGGTAGCGGGCTCTACAATGAGCAGTTCTTC. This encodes CASSSLGSGLYNEQFF. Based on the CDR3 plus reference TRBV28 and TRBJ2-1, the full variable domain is DVKVTQSSRYLVKRTGEKVFLECVQDMDHENMFWYRQDPGLGLRLIYFSYDVKMKEKGDIPEGYSVSREKKERFSLILESASTNQTSMYLCASSSLGSGLYNEQFFGPGTRLTVL.

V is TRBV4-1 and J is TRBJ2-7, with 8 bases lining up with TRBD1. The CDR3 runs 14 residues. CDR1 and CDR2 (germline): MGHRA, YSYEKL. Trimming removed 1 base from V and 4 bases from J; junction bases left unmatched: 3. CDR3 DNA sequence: TGCGCCAGCAGCCAAGGACAGGGGTTTTACGAGCAGTACTTC. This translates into CASSQGQGFYEQYF.

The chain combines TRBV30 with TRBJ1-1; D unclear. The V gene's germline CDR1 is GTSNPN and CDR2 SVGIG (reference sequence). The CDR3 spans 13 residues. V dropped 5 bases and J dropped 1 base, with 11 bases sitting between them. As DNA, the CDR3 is TGTGCCTGGGGAGGGCAGAAGAACACTGAAGCTTTCTTT. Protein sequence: CAWGGQKNTEAFF.

CDR3 nucleotide sequence: TGTGCCAGCAGCTTAGTTTTGCTCAGATCCAAGGAGACCCAGTACTTC. As protein: CASSLVLLRSKETQYF. The rearrangement joins TRBV7-9 to TRBJ2-5, with D unclear. V was trimmed by 1 base and J by 5 bases, leaving 17 bases between them. Germline CDR1 and CDR2: SEHNR and FQNEAQ (reference sequence). The CDR3 consists of 16 residues. Variable domain in full (rest from reference TRBV7-9 and TRBJ2-5): DTGVSQNPRHKITKRGQNVTFRCDPISEHNRLYWYRQTLGQGPEFLTYFQNEAQLEKSRLLSDRFSAERPKGSFSTLEIQRTEQGDSAMYLCASSLVLLRSKETQYFGPGTRLLVL.

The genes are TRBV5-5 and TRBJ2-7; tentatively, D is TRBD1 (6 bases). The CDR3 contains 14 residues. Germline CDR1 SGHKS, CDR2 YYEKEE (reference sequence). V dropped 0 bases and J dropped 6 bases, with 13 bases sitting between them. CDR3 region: CASSLAPGQREQYF. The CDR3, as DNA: TGTGCCAGCAGCTTGGCCCCCGGACAGCGCGAGCAGTACTTC.

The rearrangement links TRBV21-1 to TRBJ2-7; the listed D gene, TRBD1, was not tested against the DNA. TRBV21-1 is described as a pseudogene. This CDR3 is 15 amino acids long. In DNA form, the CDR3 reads TGTGCCAGCAGCAAAGATCAAGGGGGCGAACACGAGCAGTACTTC. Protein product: CASSKDQGGEHEQYF.

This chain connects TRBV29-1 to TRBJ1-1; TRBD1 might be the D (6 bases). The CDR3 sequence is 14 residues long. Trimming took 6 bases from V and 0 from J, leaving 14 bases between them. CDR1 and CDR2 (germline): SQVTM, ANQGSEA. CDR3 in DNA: TGCAGCGTGGGCCGGGGGGGCTTGAACACTGAAGCTTTCTTT. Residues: CSVGRGGLNTEAFF.

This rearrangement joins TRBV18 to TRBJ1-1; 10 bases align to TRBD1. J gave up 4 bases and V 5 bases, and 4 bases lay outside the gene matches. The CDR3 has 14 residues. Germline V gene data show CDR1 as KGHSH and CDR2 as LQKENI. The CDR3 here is CASSSGQGGTEAFF. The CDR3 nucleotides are TGTGCCAGCTCATCCGGACAGGGGGGCACTGAAGCTTTCTTT.

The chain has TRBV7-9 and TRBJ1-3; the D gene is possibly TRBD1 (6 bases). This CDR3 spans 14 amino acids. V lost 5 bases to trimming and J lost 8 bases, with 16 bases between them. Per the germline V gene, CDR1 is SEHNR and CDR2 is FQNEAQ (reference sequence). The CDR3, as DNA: TGTGCCAGCAGCCCAAACAGGGAAGCAGACACCATATATTTT. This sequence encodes CASSPNREADTIYF.

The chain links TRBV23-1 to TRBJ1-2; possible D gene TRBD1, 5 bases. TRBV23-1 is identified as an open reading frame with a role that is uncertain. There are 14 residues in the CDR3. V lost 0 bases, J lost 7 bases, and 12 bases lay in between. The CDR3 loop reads CASSQSGQTGGYTF. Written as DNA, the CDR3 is TGCGCCAGCAGTCAATCGGGGCAGACCGGTGGCTACACCTTC.

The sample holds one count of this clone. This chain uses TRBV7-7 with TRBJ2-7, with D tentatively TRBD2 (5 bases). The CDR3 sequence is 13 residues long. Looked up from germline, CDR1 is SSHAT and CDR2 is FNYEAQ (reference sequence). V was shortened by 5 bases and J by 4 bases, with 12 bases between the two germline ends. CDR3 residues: CASSHDEGYEQYF. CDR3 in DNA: TGTGCCAGCAGCCACGATGAGGGATACGAGCAGTACTTC.

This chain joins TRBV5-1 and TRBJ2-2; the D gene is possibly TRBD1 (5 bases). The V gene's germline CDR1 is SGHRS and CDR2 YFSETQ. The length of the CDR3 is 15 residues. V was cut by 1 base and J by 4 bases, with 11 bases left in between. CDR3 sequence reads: CASSLRQGSTGELFF. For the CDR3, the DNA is TGCGCCAGCAGCTTGAGGCAGGGAAGCACCGGGGAGCTGTTTTTT.